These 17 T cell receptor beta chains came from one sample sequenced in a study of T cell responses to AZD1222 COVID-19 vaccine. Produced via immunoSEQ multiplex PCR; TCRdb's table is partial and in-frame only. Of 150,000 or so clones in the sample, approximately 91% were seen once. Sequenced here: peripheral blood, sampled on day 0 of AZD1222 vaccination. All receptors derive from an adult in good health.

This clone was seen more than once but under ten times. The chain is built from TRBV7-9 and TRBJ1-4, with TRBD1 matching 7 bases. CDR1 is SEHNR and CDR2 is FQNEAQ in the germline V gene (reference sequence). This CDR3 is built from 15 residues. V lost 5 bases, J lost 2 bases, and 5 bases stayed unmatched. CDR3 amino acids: CASSRGDSTNEKLFF. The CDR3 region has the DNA TGTGCCAGCAGCCGCGGGGACAGCACTAATGAAAAACTGTTTTTT.

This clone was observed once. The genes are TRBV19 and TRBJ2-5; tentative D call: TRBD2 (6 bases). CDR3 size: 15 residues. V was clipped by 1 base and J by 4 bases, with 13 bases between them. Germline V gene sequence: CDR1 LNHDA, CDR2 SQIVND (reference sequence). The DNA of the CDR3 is TGTGCCAGTAGTATAGGAGAGGGGAGGACAGAGACCCAGTACTTC. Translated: CASSIGEGRTETQYF. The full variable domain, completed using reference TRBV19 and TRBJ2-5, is DGGITQSPKYLFRKEGQNVTLSCEQNLNHDAMYWYRQDPGQGLRLIYYSQIVNDFQKGDIAEGYSVSREKKESFPLTVTSAQKNPTAFYLCASSIGEGRTETQYFGPGTRLLVL.

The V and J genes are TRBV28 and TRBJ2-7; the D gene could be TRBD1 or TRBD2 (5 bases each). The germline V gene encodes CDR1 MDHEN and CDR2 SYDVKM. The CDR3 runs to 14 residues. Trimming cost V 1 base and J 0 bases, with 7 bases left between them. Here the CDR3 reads CASSLSGGSYEQYF. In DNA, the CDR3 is TGTGCCAGCAGTTTATCTGGGGGCTCCTACGAGCAGTACTTC.

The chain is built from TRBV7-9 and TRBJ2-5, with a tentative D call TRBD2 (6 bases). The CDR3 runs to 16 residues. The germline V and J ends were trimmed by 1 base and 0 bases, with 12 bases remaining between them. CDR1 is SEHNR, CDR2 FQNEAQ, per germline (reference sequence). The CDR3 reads CASSLVRRDYQETQYF. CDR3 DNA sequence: TGTGCCAGCAGCTTAGTTAGGAGGGACTACCAAGAGACCCAGTACTTC. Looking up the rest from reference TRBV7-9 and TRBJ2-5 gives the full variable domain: DTGVSQNPRHKITKRGQNVTFRCDPISEHNRLYWYRQTLGQGPEFLTYFQNEAQLEKSRLLSDRFSAERPKGSFSTLEIQRTEQGDSAMYLCASSLVRRDYQETQYFGPGTRLLVL.

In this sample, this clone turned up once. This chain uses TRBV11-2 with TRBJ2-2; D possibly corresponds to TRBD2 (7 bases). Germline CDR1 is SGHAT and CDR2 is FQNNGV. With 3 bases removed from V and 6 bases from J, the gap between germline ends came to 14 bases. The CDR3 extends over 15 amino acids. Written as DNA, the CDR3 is TGTGCCAGCAGCTTGTCCGCGGGGGCGGCCGGGGAGCTGTTTTTT. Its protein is CASSLSAGAAGELFF.

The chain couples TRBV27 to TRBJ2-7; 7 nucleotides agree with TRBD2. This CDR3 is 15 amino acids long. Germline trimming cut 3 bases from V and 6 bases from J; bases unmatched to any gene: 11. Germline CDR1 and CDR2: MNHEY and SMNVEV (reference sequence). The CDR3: CASSFHTGGNGEQYF. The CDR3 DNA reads TGTGCCAGCAGTTTCCACACGGGAGGAAACGGCGAGCAGTACTTC.

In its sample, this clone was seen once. The CDR3 protein is CASSKGDNTGELFF. DNA for the CDR3: TGTGCCAGTAGTAAGGGGGATAACACCGGGGAGCTGTTTTTT. This chain links TRBV19 with TRBJ2-2; tentative D call: TRBD1 (6 bases). This CDR3 spans 14 amino acids. In germline, CDR1 is LNHDA, CDR2 SQIVND (reference sequence). V lost 4 bases, J lost 2 bases, and 8 bases lay in between. The full variable domain, with the rest looked up from reference TRBV19 and TRBJ2-2, is DGGITQSPKYLFRKEGQNVTLSCEQNLNHDAMYWYRQDPGQGLRLIYYSQIVNDFQKGDIAEGYSVSREKKESFPLTVTSAQKNPTAFYLCASSKGDNTGELFFGEGSRLTVL.

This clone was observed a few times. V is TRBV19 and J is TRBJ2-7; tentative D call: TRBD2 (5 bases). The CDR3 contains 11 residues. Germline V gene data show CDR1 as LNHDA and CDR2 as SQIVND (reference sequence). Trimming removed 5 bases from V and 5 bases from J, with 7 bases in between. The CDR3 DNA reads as TGTGCCAGTAGTCGAGCGGACGAGCAGTACTTC. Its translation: CASSRADEQYF.

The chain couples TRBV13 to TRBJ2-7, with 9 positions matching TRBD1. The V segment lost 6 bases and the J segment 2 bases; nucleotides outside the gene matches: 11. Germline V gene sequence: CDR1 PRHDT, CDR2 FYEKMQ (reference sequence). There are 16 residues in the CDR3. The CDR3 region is CASRPPAGTGPYEQYF. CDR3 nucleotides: TGTGCCAGCAGACCGCCGGCCGGGACAGGGCCCTACGAGCAGTACTTC.

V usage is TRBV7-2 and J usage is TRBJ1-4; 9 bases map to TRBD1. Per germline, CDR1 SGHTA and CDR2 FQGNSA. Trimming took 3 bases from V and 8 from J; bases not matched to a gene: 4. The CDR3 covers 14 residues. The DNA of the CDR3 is TGTGCCAGCAGCTTGGCCGGGACAGGGGAAAAACTGTTTTTT. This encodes CASSLAGTGEKLFF.

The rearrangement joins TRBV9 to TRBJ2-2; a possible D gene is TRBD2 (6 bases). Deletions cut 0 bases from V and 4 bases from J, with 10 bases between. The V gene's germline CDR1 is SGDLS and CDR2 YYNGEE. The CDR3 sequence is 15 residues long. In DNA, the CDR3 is TGTGCCAGCAGCGTAGGAAAGGGAGGCACCGGGGAGCTGTTTTTT. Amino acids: CASSVGKGGTGELFF.

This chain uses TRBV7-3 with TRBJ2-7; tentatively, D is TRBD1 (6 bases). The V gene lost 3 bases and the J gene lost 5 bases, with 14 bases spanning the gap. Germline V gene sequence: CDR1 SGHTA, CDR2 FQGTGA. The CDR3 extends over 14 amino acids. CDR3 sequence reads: CASSFSGANDEQYF. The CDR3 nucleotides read TGTGCCAGCAGCTTCTCAGGGGCGAATGACGAGCAGTACTTC.

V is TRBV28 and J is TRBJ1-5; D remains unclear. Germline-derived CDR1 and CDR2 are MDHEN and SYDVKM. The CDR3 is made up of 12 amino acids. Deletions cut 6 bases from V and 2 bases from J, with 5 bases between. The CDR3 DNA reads TGTGCCAGCAGGGTGGGCAATCAGCCCCAGCATTTT. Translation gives CASRVGNQPQHF.

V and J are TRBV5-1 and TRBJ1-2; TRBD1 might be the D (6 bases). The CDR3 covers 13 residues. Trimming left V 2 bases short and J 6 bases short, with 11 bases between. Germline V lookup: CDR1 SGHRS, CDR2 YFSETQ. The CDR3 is CASSFDGQNGYTF. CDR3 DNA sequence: TGCGCCAGCAGCTTTGATGGACAGAATGGCTACACCTTC.

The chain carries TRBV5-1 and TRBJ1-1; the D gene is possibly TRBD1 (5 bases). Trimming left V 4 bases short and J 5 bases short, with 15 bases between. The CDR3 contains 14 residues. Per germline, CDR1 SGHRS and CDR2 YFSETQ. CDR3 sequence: CASSDSPGLTEAFF. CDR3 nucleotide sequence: TGCGCCAGCAGCGACTCTCCAGGGCTAACTGAAGCTTTCTTT.

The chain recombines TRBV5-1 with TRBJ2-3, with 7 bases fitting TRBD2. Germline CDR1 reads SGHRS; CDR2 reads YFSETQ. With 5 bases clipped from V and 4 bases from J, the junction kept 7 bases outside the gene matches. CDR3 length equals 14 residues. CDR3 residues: CASSVNGGADTQYF. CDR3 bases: TGCGCCAGCAGTGTCAATGGGGGGGCAGATACGCAGTATTTT.

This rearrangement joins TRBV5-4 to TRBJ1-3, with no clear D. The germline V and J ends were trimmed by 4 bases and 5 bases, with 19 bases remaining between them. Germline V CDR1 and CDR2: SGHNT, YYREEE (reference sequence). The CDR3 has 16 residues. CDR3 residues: CASSPGLPKSRNTIYF. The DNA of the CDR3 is TGTGCCAGCAGCCCTGGACTCCCGAAATCGCGAAACACCATATATTTT. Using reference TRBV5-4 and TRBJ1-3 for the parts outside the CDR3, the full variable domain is ETGVTQSPTHLIKTRGQQVTLRCSSQSGHNTVSWYQQALGQGPQFIFQYYREEENGRGNFPPRFSGLQFPNYSSELNVNALELDDSALYLCASSPGLPKSRNTIYFGEGSWLTVV.